These 5 T cell receptor beta chains were all obtained from the same sample, sequenced in a study of glioma-infiltrating T cells. TCR alpha and beta CDR3 regions were amplified from RNA using iRepertoire nested multiplex PCR. Each CDR3 protein is one row after TCRdb ran MiXCR on the multiplex PCR reads. Seen here are roughly 100,000 distinct CDR3 sequences, about 37% observed once, and the top ten hold 35% to 40%. Sequencing used glioma tissue, nonneoplastic brain tissue, or PBMCs (not recorded which). The receptors stem from a human donor with low-grade glioma or glioblastoma, undergoing nonglioma brain surgery, or in good health (not recorded which).

In its sample, this clonotype was seen many times. The rearrangement links TRBV3-1 to TRBJ1-1; TRBD1 aligns across 7 bases. This CDR3 comprises 13 residues. V lost 1 base, J lost 5 bases, and 1 base stayed unmatched. Germline V gene lookup returns CDR1 LGHDT and CDR2 YNNKEL (reference sequence). The chain's CDR3 is CASSQGGQTEAFF. CDR3 in DNA: TGTGCCAGCAGCCAAGGGGGACAGACTGAAGCTTTCTTT.

V gene TRBV29-1 combines with J gene TRBJ1-3, with 9 bases identical to TRBD1. With 7 bases clipped from V and 6 bases from J, the junction kept 7 bases outside the gene matches. The CDR3 loop spans 13 amino acids. Germline V CDR1 and CDR2: SQVTM, ANQGSEA. As DNA, the CDR3 is TGCAGCGCAACGGGACAGGGAACAAACACCATATATTTT. Its translation is CSATGQGTNTIYF. Together with reference TRBV29-1 and TRBJ1-3, the CDR3 gives the full variable domain: SAVISQKPSRDICQRGTSLTIQCQVDSQVTMMFWYRQQPGQSLTLIATANQGSEATYESGFVIDKFPISRPNLTFSTLTVSNMSPEDSSIYLCSATGQGTNTIYFGEGSWLTVV.

This clonotype appeared a few times. The CDR3 is CASSVSGLGNEKLFF. The CDR3 region has the DNA TGTGCCAGCAGCGTGTCGGGTTTGGGTAATGAAAAACTGTTTTTT. This chain links TRBV9 with TRBJ1-4, with D hard to call. V lost 2 bases to trimming and J lost 4 bases, with 12 bases between them. Per germline, CDR1 SGDLS and CDR2 YYNGEE. This CDR3 region has 15 residues. The whole variable domain, remainder taken from reference TRBV9 and TRBJ1-4, is DSGVTQTPKHLITATGQRVTLRCSPRSGDLSVYWYQQSLDQGLQFLIQYYNGEERAKGNILERFSAQQFPDLHSELNLSSLELGDSALYFCASSVSGLGNEKLFFGSGTQLSVL.

Concerning this clonotype: A junction end diverges from the germline sequence, so it may reflect a read error. This chain joins TRBV28 and TRBJ1-6; no clear D gene. This CDR3 is 14 amino acids long. Germline CDR1 is MDHEN and CDR2 is SYDVKM. The CDR3 loop is CASAGSSYNSHLHF. The CDR3 nucleotides read TGTGCCAGTGCGGGCAGCTCCTATAATTCACACCTCCACTTC.

As to this clonotype: This may be a read error, as it is one base from a much larger clone. It is likely a read error, because the conserved phenylalanine at the end of the CDR3 is missing. The chain uses TRBV12-3 or TRBV12-4 and TRBJ2-3, with D perhaps TRBD1 (6 bases). The CDR3 is 14 residues long. Trimming shortened V by 0 bases and J by 5 bases, and 9 bases separated the two germline ends. CDR3 residues: CASSLAGAGDTQYL. In DNA form, the CDR3 reads TGTGCCAGCAGTTTAGCGGGGGCTGGAGATACGCAGTATCTT.